This T cell receptor (beta chain) was documented in a study of shared clonotypes between healthy human individuals. Trimming took 4 bases from V and 0 from J, leaving 12 bases between them. Per the germline V gene, CDR1 is MNHNY and CDR2 is SVGAGI (reference sequence). This CDR3 spans 15 amino acids. Clones were sequenced by immunoSEQ multiplex PCR, and TCRdb holds only the in-frame ones, with some missing. The sample holds about 2.3 million clones, roughly 92% seen once. Donors were Caucasian adults residing in Nashville, Tennessee, USA. This sequence was found in a young man in good health. Some clones in this sample may be carry-over from other donors' samples. The chain carries TRBV6-6 and TRBJ1-2; a weak D match, TRBD1 (5 bases). Material for sequencing was naive CD4+ T cells from PBMCs. Subset: CD45RA+ positively selected. In DNA, the CDR3 is TGTGCCAGCAGTTCTTGGGACGCAGCTAACTATGGCTACACCTTC. Translating gives CASSSWDAANYGYTF.